The 32 T cell receptor beta chains below all came from one sample that was sequenced in a study of T cell clonotyping in hematopoietic cell transplantation. Profiling relied on immunoSEQ multiplex PCR, and the TCRdb table lists in-frame clones only, not all of them. The sample holds 15,000 to 20,000 clones; 65% to 80% are singletons and the top ten take roughly 15%. Sequencing used peripheral blood mononuclear cells. The receptors here all came from a man aged 55 to 69 in good health. Some clones in this sample may be carry-over from other donors' samples.

The rearrangement joins TRBV6-1 to TRBJ1-2; 10 positions match TRBD1. This CDR3 region has 15 residues. J lost 8 bases, V lost 4 bases, and 10 bases had no gene match. Germline V gene data show CDR1 as MNHNS and CDR2 as SASEGT. CDR3 nucleotide sequence: TGTGCCAGCAGTGGGGCCCGGACAGGGGGAGAGGGCTACACCTTC. It yields the protein CASSGARTGGEGYTF.

The rearrangement links TRBV30 to TRBJ2-7; 8 bases fit TRBD2. Trimming took 4 bases from V and 3 from J; bases not matched to a gene: 8. Germline V gives CDR1 GTSNPN, CDR2 SVGIG (reference sequence). The CDR3 totals 14 residues. CDR3 protein: CAWTPGLGDYEQYF. CDR3 DNA: TGTGCCTGGACTCCGGGACTAGGGGACTACGAGCAGTACTTC.

V gene TRBV30 combines with J gene TRBJ1-5; 8 nucleotides match TRBD1. Germline loops: CDR1 GTSNPN, CDR2 SVGIG (reference sequence). Losses at the gene ends were 5 bases for V and 0 bases for J; bases not matched to a gene: 9. The CDR3 is made up of 16 amino acids. CDR3 amino acids: CAWQHRGGYSNQPQHF. CDR3 coding DNA: TGTGCCTGGCAACACAGGGGGGGATATAGCAATCAGCCCCAGCATTTT.

The chain is built from TRBV19 and TRBJ1-4, with D possibly being TRBD1 (5 bases). V was cut by 4 bases and J by 7 bases, with 13 bases left in between. The CDR3 length is 14 residues. Germline loops: CDR1 LNHDA, CDR2 SQIVND (reference sequence). CDR3 region: CASSNLDTREKLFF. The CDR3 DNA sequence: TGTGCCAGTAGTAACTTGGACACGCGTGAAAAACTGTTTTTT.

This clone appeared a few times. The J gene is TRBJ2-7, the V gene TRBV5-4; 9 bases map to TRBD1. From germline, CDR1 is SGHNT and CDR2 YYREEE (reference sequence). Trimming removed 4 bases from V and 2 bases from J; junction bases left unmatched: 7. The CDR3 is made up of 15 amino acids. CDR3 amino acids: CASSPTRQGAYEQYF. The CDR3 DNA reads as TGTGCCAGCAGCCCGACGCGACAGGGGGCCTACGAGCAGTACTTC.

This chain connects TRBV6-1 to TRBJ1-6; D is perhaps TRBD1 (5 bases). Between the trimmed V and J ends, which lost 2 bases and 6 bases, there was a span of 8 bases. From germline, CDR1 is MNHNS and CDR2 SASEGT. This CDR3 is 14 amino acids long. The CDR3 nucleotides are TGTGCCAGCAGTGAATCGGGGACTAATTCACCCCTCCACTTT. Residues: CASSESGTNSPLHF.

The chain uses TRBV28 and TRBJ2-7; D is perhaps TRBD2 (6 bases). The CDR3 has 14 residues. Germline V gene data show CDR1 as MDHEN and CDR2 as SYDVKM. V lost 6 bases, J lost 7 bases, and 19 bases lay in between. The CDR3 DNA is TGTGCCAGCAGGGCCTCCGGGAGCCTTGGGGAGCAGTACTTC. This codes for CASRASGSLGEQYF. Supplemented by reference TRBV28 and TRBJ2-7, the full variable domain reads DVKVTQSSRYLVKRTGEKVFLECVQDMDHENMFWYRQDPGLGLRLIYFSYDVKMKEKGDIPEGYSVSREKKERFSLILESASTNQTSMYLCASRASGSLGEQYFGPGTRLTVT.

The V and J genes are TRBV19 and TRBJ2-5, with a weak D call TRBD1 (6 bases). The V end was cut by 3 bases, the J end by 5 bases, with 16 bases between. The CDR3 is 15 residues long. The germline V gene has CDR1 LNHDA and CDR2 SQIVND (reference sequence). CDR3 residues: CASSIMGAEGETQYF. CDR3 DNA: TGTGCCAGTAGTATTATGGGGGCCGAGGGGGAGACCCAGTACTTC.

CDR3 sequence reads: CASSPLPGNQPQHF. Written as DNA, the CDR3 is TGCGCCAGCAGCCCGCTTCCAGGCAATCAGCCCCAGCATTTT. The chain couples TRBV5-1 to TRBJ1-5, with D uncertain. The CDR3 loop spans 14 amino acids. Trimming pared 4 bases from V and 2 bases from J, leaving 10 bases between. Per germline, CDR1 SGHRS and CDR2 YFSETQ.

The CDR3 loop is CASRVGQNTGELFF. CDR3 bases: TGTGCCAGCCGCGTTGGACAGAACACCGGGGAGCTGTTTTTT. This chain uses TRBV27 with TRBJ2-2, with D perhaps TRBD1 (5 bases). The V and J ends lost 8 bases and 1 base respectively, with 11 bases between them. The CDR3 spans 14 residues. CDR1 is MNHEY and CDR2 is SMNVEV in the germline V gene (reference sequence).

V usage is TRBV28 and J usage is TRBJ2-5; no definite D call. This CDR3 spans 12 amino acids. Germline V gene lookup returns CDR1 MDHEN and CDR2 SYDVKM. V shed 8 bases and J shed 5 bases, with 12 bases lying between them. The CDR3 spells CASETVGETQYF. Written as DNA, the CDR3 is TGTGCCAGCGAGACCGTCGGGGAGACCCAGTACTTC.

This chain uses TRBV5-6 with TRBJ2-3, with unresolved D. The V gene lost 3 bases and the J gene lost 0 bases, with 2 bases spanning the gap. The length of the CDR3 is 12 residues. Germline CDR1 reads SGHDT; CDR2 reads YYEEEE. Here the CDR3 DNA reads TGTGCCAGCAGCTCAAGCACAGATACGCAGTATTTT. Its protein is CASSSSTDTQYF.

V is TRBV7-6 and J is TRBJ2-1, with 12 bases fitting TRBD2. This CDR3 region has 17 residues. The V segment lost 5 bases and the J segment 7 bases; nucleotides outside the gene matches: 12. Germline CDR1 reads SGHVS; CDR2 reads FNYEAQ. CDR3 sequence reads: CASSPTSGGTYRNEQFF. CDR3 coding DNA: TGTGCCAGCAGCCCCACTAGCGGGGGGACCTATCGGAATGAGCAGTTCTTC.

The rearrangement joins TRBV30 to TRBJ1-2, with 8 bases that match TRBD1. There are 13 residues in the CDR3. The V and J ends lost 5 bases and 2 bases, in that order; junction bases with no gene match: 4. Germline V gives CDR1 GTSNPN, CDR2 SVGIG (reference sequence). This CDR3 is CAWGQGQNYGYTF. CDR3 DNA sequence: TGTGCCTGGGGACAGGGACAGAACTATGGCTACACCTTC.

The chain combines TRBV7-9 with TRBJ2-7; 10 positions agree with TRBD1. V was clipped by 1 base and J by 0 bases; unmatched bases: 3. Germline V lookup: CDR1 SEHNR, CDR2 FQNEAQ (reference sequence). The length of the CDR3 is 16 residues. Here the CDR3 reads CASSLGGQGSSYEQYF. The CDR3 nucleotides are TGTGCCAGCAGCTTAGGGGGACAGGGGAGCTCCTACGAGCAGTACTTC.

V gene TRBV19 combines with J gene TRBJ1-6; no clear D gene. V lost 3 bases to trimming and J lost 8 bases, with 11 bases between them. Germline assignment: CDR1 LNHDA and CDR2 SQIVND (reference sequence). The CDR3 has 14 residues. The CDR3 loop reads CASSMAGRDSPLHF. The DNA for the CDR3 is TGTGCCAGTAGTATGGCAGGTCGGGATTCACCCCTCCACTTT.

V is TRBV5-6 and J is TRBJ1-1; TRBD1 aligns across 9 bases. V lost 1 base and J lost 2; bases outside the gene matches: 3. CDR3 length equals 15 residues. Germline CDR1 SGHDT, CDR2 YYEEEE. The CDR3: CASSLWGQGNTEAFF. CDR3 nucleotides: TGTGCCAGCAGCTTGTGGGGACAGGGAAACACTGAAGCTTTCTTT.

This clone appeared a single time. The chain joins TRBV10-3 to TRBJ1-5; 9 bases fit TRBD1. Per the germline V gene, CDR1 is ENHRY and CDR2 is SYGVKD. V gave up 10 bases and J gave up 0 bases; unmatched junction bases: 10. The CDR3 consists of 16 residues. The CDR3 DNA is TGTGCCACCGCATACTCGACAGGGGGTAGCAATCAGCCCCAGCATTTT. Residues: CATAYSTGGSNQPQHF.

The chain joins TRBV21-1 to TRBJ1-5. TRBV21-1 is classified as a pseudogene. The CDR3 runs 18 residues. In DNA form, the CDR3 reads TGTGCCAGCAGCACCACAGTACTGGTTCTGGGTAGCGGCCAGCCCCAGCATTTT. As protein: CASSTTVLVLGSGQPQHF.

The chain carries TRBV10-3 and TRBJ2-7, with D maybe TRBD1 (6 bases). CDR1 and CDR2 from the germline V gene are ENHRY and SYGVKD. The CDR3 runs 18 residues. Trimming removed 2 bases from V and 4 bases from J, with 24 bases in between. CDR3 residues: CAISEAGDIGFLPYEQYF. Here the CDR3 DNA reads TGTGCCATCAGTGAGGCCGGGGACATCGGGTTCCTTCCTTACGAGCAGTACTTC.

This clone is a singleton in its sample. V gene TRBV29-1 combines with J gene TRBJ2-7, with D hard to call. V lost 1 base to trimming and J lost 3 bases, with 10 bases between them. The CDR3 spans 13 residues. Germline values: CDR1 SQVTM, CDR2 ANQGSEA. This chain's CDR3 is CSVEGANNYEQYF. The CDR3 bases are TGCAGCGTTGAAGGGGCAAATAACTACGAGCAGTACTTC.

There are a few counts of this clone. The chain employs TRBV2 and TRBJ2-7, with a tentative D call TRBD1 (5 bases). CDR1 SNHLY and CDR2 FYNNEI come from the germline V gene. Trimming shortened V by 4 bases and J by 2 bases, and 12 bases separated the two germline ends. The CDR3 totals 14 residues. The CDR3 nucleotides read TGTGCCAGCAGTGGGGGAACAGGCACCTACGAGCAGTACTTC. It codes for CASSGGTGTYEQYF.

The gene calls are TRBV7-3 and TRBJ1-3; 9 bases map to TRBD1. The V and J ends lost 4 bases and 2 bases, in that order; junction bases with no gene match: 3. The germline V gene encodes CDR1 SGHTA and CDR2 FQGTGA. The CDR3 extends over 15 amino acids. The chain's CDR3 is CASSSTGGTGNTIYF. CDR3 nucleotides: TGTGCCAGCAGCTCGACAGGGGGAACTGGAAACACCATATATTTT. The full variable domain, with the rest looked up from reference TRBV7-3 and TRBJ1-3, is GAGVSQTPSNKVTEKGKYVELRCDPISGHTALYWYRQSLGQGPEFLIYFQGTGAADDSGLPNDRFFAVRPEGSVSTLKIQRTERGDSAVYLCASSSTGGTGNTIYFGEGSWLTVV.

The rearrangement joins TRBV6-1 to TRBJ1-5; no clear D gene. CDR3 length equals 14 residues. V shed 4 bases and J shed 3 bases, with 10 bases lying between them. Germline lookup yields CDR1 MNHNS and CDR2 SASEGT. This CDR3 reads CASSVGFVNQPQHF. In DNA form, the CDR3 reads TGTGCCAGCAGTGTGGGGTTCGTCAATCAGCCCCAGCATTTT.

This sequence joins TRBV30 and TRBJ2-5; the D call may be TRBD1 or TRBD2 (5 bases each). This CDR3 spans 16 amino acids. The V gene's germline CDR1 is GTSNPN and CDR2 SVGIG (reference sequence). V was shortened by 0 bases and J by 5 bases, with 19 bases between the two germline ends. CDR3 residues: CAWSVGVLRGGETQYF. The CDR3 DNA sequence: TGTGCCTGGAGTGTAGGGGTTTTGAGGGGCGGCGAGACCCAGTACTTC. Based on the CDR3 plus reference TRBV30 and TRBJ2-5, the full variable domain is SQTIHQWPATLVQPVGSPLSLECTVEGTSNPNLYWYRQAAGRGLQLLFYSVGIGQISSEVPQNLSASRPQDRQFILSSKKLLLSDSGFYLCAWSVGVLRGGETQYFGPGTRLLVL.

This clone was counted between two and nine times. The chain couples TRBV6-1 to TRBJ1-3; D gene uncertain. The V end was cut by 6 bases, the J end by 0 bases, with 6 bases between. Germline V gene data show CDR1 as MNHNS and CDR2 as SASEGT. The CDR3 consists of 13 residues. The CDR3 protein is CASSMGSGNTIYF. The DNA for the CDR3 is TGTGCCAGCAGCATGGGCTCTGGAAACACCATATATTTT.

This chain joins TRBV7-6 and TRBJ1-6; D is ambiguous. The CDR3 runs to 14 residues. CDR1 is SGHVS, CDR2 FNYEAQ, per germline. Between the trimmed V and J ends, which lost 1 base and 3 bases, there was a span of 4 bases. This chain's CDR3 is CASSLDSYNSPLHF. As DNA, the CDR3 is TGTGCCAGCAGCTTAGACAGCTATAATTCACCCCTCCACTTT.

A single count supports this clone. The chain has TRBV28 and TRBJ1-6; no firm D call. The ends were cut back, 6 bases at V and 8 bases at J, with 11 bases in the middle. This CDR3 region has 13 residues. CDR1 MDHEN and CDR2 SYDVKM come from the germline V gene. CDR3 protein: CASSLPGDSPLHF. CDR3 in DNA: TGTGCCAGCAGCCTTCCGGGTGATTCACCCCTCCACTTT. Using reference TRBV28 and TRBJ1-6 for the parts outside the CDR3, the full variable domain is DVKVTQSSRYLVKRTGEKVFLECVQDMDHENMFWYRQDPGLGLRLIYFSYDVKMKEKGDIPEGYSVSREKKERFSLILESASTNQTSMYLCASSLPGDSPLHFGNGTRLTVT.

About this clone itself: Sequence at one end of the junction differs from germline and may be a read error. V usage is TRBV30 and J usage is TRBJ2-3; the D gene is possibly TRBD2 (5 bases). There are 15 residues in the CDR3. CDR1 is GTSNPN and CDR2 is SVGIG in the germline V gene (reference sequence). The CDR3 DNA reads as TGTGCCTGGAGCCCCGCCGTTGGGAGCACAGATATGCAGTATTTT. Protein sequence: CAWSPAVGSTDMQYF.

This clone was seen only once. This chain uses TRBV9 with TRBJ1-6; maybe TRBD1 (5 bases). This CDR3 has 13 residues. Germline V gene lookup returns CDR1 SGDLS and CDR2 YYNGEE. Between the trimmed V and J ends, which lost 5 bases and 8 bases, there was a span of 11 bases. CDR3: CASRPDRYSPLHF. Here the CDR3 DNA reads TGTGCCAGCAGACCCGACAGATATTCACCCCTCCACTTT.

The chain uses TRBV7-2 and TRBJ2-7; 8 bases map to TRBD1. The CDR3 loop spans 18 amino acids. V lost 5 bases to trimming and J lost 0 bases; unmatched junction nucleotides: 15. The germline V gene has CDR1 SGHTA and CDR2 FQGNSA. This chain's CDR3 is CASSLRDRTGTVSYEQYF. As DNA, the CDR3 is TGTGCCAGCAGCCTCCGGGACAGGACGGGAACCGTCTCCTACGAGCAGTACTTC. The full variable domain, its missing parts supplied by reference TRBV7-2 and TRBJ2-7, is GAGVSQSPSNKVTEKGKDVELRCDPISGHTALYWYRQSLGQGLEFLIYFQGNSAPDKSGLPSDRFSAERTGGSVSTLTIQRTQQEDSAVYLCASSLRDRTGTVSYEQYFGPGTRLTVT.

This chain links TRBV28 with TRBJ1-5; D remains unclear. CDR1 is MDHEN, CDR2 SYDVKM, per germline. The CDR3 is made up of 13 amino acids. V lost 10 bases to trimming and J lost 4 bases, with 14 bases between them. CDR3 region: CATEDFTNQPQHF. The CDR3 DNA sequence: TGTGCCACCGAGGACTTTACAAATCAGCCCCAGCATTTT.